This paragraph covers one T cell receptor beta chain sequence. Enrollment of patients from Seattle took place during active infection, with longitudinal follow-up. The data derive from a study of blood T cell repertoires in COVID-19. As handled by the study authors: The authors estimated nucleated cell counts from reference gene primer amplification. Data came from immunoSEQ multiplex PCR; TCRdb stores just in-frame clones and leaves some out. V and J calls and clone size are those listed in that table; D and trimming were worked out from the DNA. Among tens of thousands of clones, less than 95% were seen once, and the ten largest hold under 0.6%. The sequencing input was peripheral blood. The clonotype was recovered from a man aged 45 to 65 with COVID-19, enrolled during active disease.

In DNA form, the CDR3 reads TGTGCCAGCACCCGGGACAGGGAAACCTACGAGCAGTACTTC. It specifies CASTRDRETYEQYF. This chain joins TRBV2 and TRBJ2-7, with 9 bases that match TRBD1. The CDR3 runs 14 residues. Germline CDR1 and CDR2: SNHLY and FYNNEI. J was trimmed by 2 bases and V by 7 bases; bases with no gene match: 6.